Listed here is a single T cell receptor beta chain. What it recognizes is unknown. The PCR had 60 Vbeta and 13 Jbeta primers. The method was immunoSEQ multiplex PCR; TCRdb's version includes in-frame clones alone and lacks a portion of them. The table has about 120,000 clones, around 66% seen once; the top ten hold about 8.1%. CDR1 and CDR2 from the germline V gene are GTSNPN and SVGIG (reference sequence). V lost 8 bases and J lost 0, with 16 bases in between. This CDR3 contains 14 residues. This specimen belongs to a study of cytomegalovirus exposure and HLA in healthy donors. Study-wide results and limits: Serostatus for CMV was the only available immune exposure information.

The chain combines TRBV30 with TRBJ1-1; TRBD1 is a possible D gene (6 bases). The source material was PBMCs. The TCR comes from a woman between 35 and 50 years old in good health and CMV-seropositive. The CDR3 is CAGFRGRMNTEAFF. CDR3 coding DNA: TGTGCCGGATTCAGGGGACGAATGAACACTGAAGCTTTCTTT. Full variable domain (remainder filled in from reference TRBV30 and TRBJ1-1): SQTIHQWPATLVQPVGSPLSLECTVEGTSNPNLYWYRQAAGRGLQLLFYSVGIGQISSEVPQNLSASRPQDRQFILSSKKLLLSDSGFYLCAGFRGRMNTEAFFGQGTRLTVV.